These 12 T cell receptor beta chains came from one sample sequenced in a study of blood T cell repertoires in COVID-19. Sequenced by immunoSEQ multiplex PCR; TCRdb stores in-frame clones only, minus some. Of under 300,000 clones listed, about four fifths are singletons. Material for sequencing was peripheral blood. These receptors all stem from a human donor with COVID-19, enrolled during active disease. The donor label of this sample is uncertain.

J is TRBJ2-6 and V is TRBV30; tentative D call: TRBD1 (6 bases). Trimming left V 1 base short and J 0 bases short, with 10 bases between. CDR3 length equals 16 residues. CDR1 GTSNPN and CDR2 SVGIG come from the germline V gene (reference sequence). The CDR3 DNA reads TGTGCCTGGAGTGCCGGACAGACCTCTGGGGCCAACGTCCTGACTTTC. It translates to CAWSAGQTSGANVLTF.

The chain couples TRBV3-1 (or the pseudogene TRBV3-2) to TRBJ2-5; 9 bases fit TRBD2. V dropped 2 bases and J dropped 4; count of bases not matched to a gene: 11. The CDR3 contains 17 residues. Germline V gives CDR1 LGHDT, CDR2 YNNKEL (reference sequence). The CDR3 loop reads CASSQNIAREGRETQYF. The CDR3 bases are TGTGCCAGCAGCCAAAACATCGCGCGGGAGGGCCGAGAGACCCAGTACTTC.

The chain employs TRBV30 and TRBJ1-2, with 10 bases lining up with TRBD1. The CDR3 sequence is 16 residues long. The ends lost 4 bases at V and 5 bases at J; junction bases unmatched: 13. Per the germline V gene, CDR1 is GTSNPN and CDR2 is SVGIG (reference sequence). The CDR3 DNA is TGTGCCTGGACTCGCCCCGGGACAGGGGATGGGTATGGCTACACCTTC. It yields the protein CAWTRPGTGDGYGYTF.

The chain links TRBV9 to TRBJ2-3; TRBD1 aligns across 9 bases. The CDR3 runs 16 residues. In germline, CDR1 is SGDLS, CDR2 YYNGEE. V shed 3 bases, J shed 4 bases, and the junction held 9 bases outside the gene matches. The chain's CDR3 is CASSDTGTGLADTQYF. In nucleotides, the CDR3 is TGTGCCAGCAGCGACACCGGGACAGGGTTAGCAGATACGCAGTATTTT.

This clone was detected once. The chain carries TRBV30 and TRBJ1-6; no reliable D call. Germline V gene data show CDR1 as GTSNPN and CDR2 as SVGIG (reference sequence). V was clipped by 5 bases and J by 8 bases, with 13 bases between them. The CDR3 has 13 residues. CDR3 residues: CAWAPEDHSPLHF. DNA for the CDR3: TGTGCCTGGGCACCGGAGGACCATTCACCCCTCCACTTT. Supplemented by reference TRBV30 and TRBJ1-6, the full variable domain reads SQTIHQWPATLVQPVGSPLSLECTVEGTSNPNLYWYRQAAGRGLQLLFYSVGIGQISSEVPQNLSASRPQDRQFILSSKKLLLSDSGFYLCAWAPEDHSPLHFGNGTRLTVT.

A single count supports this clone. In DNA, the CDR3 is TGTGCCTGGAGGCGGGACAGGGAGGGTCCCCTCCACTTT. Amino acids: CAWRRDREGPLHF. The V call is TRBV30, the J call TRBJ1-6, with 9 positions matching TRBD1. J was trimmed by 13 bases and V by 3 bases; bases with no gene match: 7. Germline V CDR1 and CDR2: GTSNPN, SVGIG (reference sequence). CDR3 length equals 13 residues.

The chain uses TRBV11-2 and TRBJ1-1, with D hard to call. Germline CDR1 and CDR2: SGHAT and FQNNGV. The CDR3 covers 14 residues. V was cut by 1 base and J by 4 bases, with 10 bases left in between. CDR3 in amino acids: CASSLGGGFTEAFF. DNA for the CDR3: TGTGCCAGCAGCTTAGGAGGTGGCTTCACTGAAGCTTTCTTT.

This clone was observed a few times. This chain links TRBV27 with TRBJ1-2, with 8 bases aligning to TRBD1. Germline values: CDR1 MNHEY, CDR2 SMNVEV (reference sequence). V trimming: 5 bases; J trimming: 0 bases; junction bases outside the gene matches: 5. This CDR3 is built from 15 residues. The DNA for the CDR3 is TGTGCCAGCAGTACTCGACAGGGGCCTAACTATGGCTACACCTTC. Protein sequence: CASSTRQGPNYGYTF.

This chain links TRBV13 with TRBJ2-7; 9 nucleotides match TRBD1. The CDR3 extends over 15 amino acids. V lost 4 bases to trimming and J lost 3 bases; unmatched junction nucleotides: 7. The V gene's germline CDR1 is PRHDT and CDR2 FYEKMQ (reference sequence). The DNA of the CDR3 is TGTGCCAGCAGCTCCGGGACAGGGCACCTCTACGAGCAGTACTTC. Its translation: CASSSGTGHLYEQYF.

The V gene is TRBV5-1, the J gene TRBJ2-3; TRBD2 matches at 13 bases. Trimming took 3 bases from V and 2 from J; bases not matched to a gene: 3. Germline V gene sequence: CDR1 SGHRS, CDR2 YFSETQ. The CDR3 length is 16 residues. The CDR3 region is CASSWGTSGDTDTQYF. The DNA of the CDR3 is TGCGCCAGCAGCTGGGGGACTAGCGGGGACACAGATACGCAGTATTTT.

The CDR3 region has the DNA TGTGCCAGCAGCCTACTTACCGCCCAGGGTTTGACCGGGGAGCTGTTTTTT. Its protein is CASSLLTAQGLTGELFF. The chain recombines TRBV5-6 with TRBJ2-2, with a tentative D call TRBD1 (5 bases). Germline assignment: CDR1 SGHDT and CDR2 YYEEEE. There are 17 residues in the CDR3. V dropped 4 bases and J dropped 5 bases, with 21 bases sitting between them. The full variable domain, in which reference TRBV5-6 and TRBJ2-2 provide the parts outside the CDR3, is DAGVTQSPTHLIKTRGQQVTLRCSPKSGHDTVSWYQQALGQGPQFIFQYYEEEERQRGNFPDRFSGHQFPNYSSELNVNALLLGDSALYLCASSLLTAQGLTGELFFGEGSRLTVL.

The genes are TRBV7-9 and TRBJ1-5; 10 bases match TRBD1. J gave up 5 bases and V 5 bases, and 6 bases lay outside the gene matches. This CDR3 spans 15 amino acids. The germline gives CDR1 SEHNR, CDR2 FQNEAQ (reference sequence). Here the CDR3 reads CASSPGTGVYQPQHF. For the CDR3, the DNA is TGTGCCAGCAGCCCCGGGACAGGGGTCTATCAGCCCCAGCATTTT.